This T cell receptor (beta chain) was found in a study of Graves' ophthalmopathy and Graves' hyperthyroidism. This clonotype was picked up many times. This CDR3 comprises 16 residues. The trim removed 7 bases at V and 2 bases at J, leaving 12 bases unmatched. The germline gives CDR1 MNHNS, CDR2 SASEGT. The TCR beta CDR3 regions underwent amplification from RNA transcripts. Second-round multiplex PCR came after a first-round RT-PCR that employed HTBI primers. TCRdb recomputed calls from the multiplex PCR reads with MiXCR, one row per CDR3 protein. The repertoire holds hundreds of thousands of distinct CDR3 sequences, with about 21% as singletons.

The TCR was taken from a woman aged 18 to 35 with stable Graves' hyperthyroidism. This chain connects TRBV6-1 to TRBJ2-5; 8 bases align to TRBD1. Sequencing used peripheral blood. The chain's CDR3 is CASTRISDRGQETQYF. In DNA form, the CDR3 reads TGTGCCAGCACCCGAATTTCTGACAGGGGTCAAGAGACCCAGTACTTC.